This entry describes one T cell receptor (beta chain). The target antigen is unknown. Germline V lookup: CDR1 MNHEY, CDR2 SMNVEV (reference sequence). The V and J ends lost 6 bases and 2 bases respectively, with 17 bases between them. CDR3 length equals 16 residues. Only in-frame clones appear in the TCRdb table, and some are missing; sequencing was by immunoSEQ multiplex PCR. The table shows 200,000 to 250,000 clones, with approximately 94% occurring only once. This sample was taken from a study of T cell responses to AZD1222 COVID-19 vaccine. The study, taken as a whole, reports: Two doses of AZD1222 preceded a rise in Spike-specific TCR breadth and depth. Clonal diversity may have been underestimated, and the donors were mostly white British, with more females than males. It was only a handful of AZD1222 recipients who were seropositive at baseline. There were vaccine-associated CD4 TCRs across spike, dominant at 160-218 and 743-854.

The sample in question was peripheral blood, obtained 28 days after the second dose of the MenACWY control vaccine. This chain joins TRBV27 and TRBJ1-5; D is uncertain. This clonotype originated in an adult who received the MenACWY meningococcal vaccine as a control. The CDR3 coding sequence is TGTGCCAGCAGACCCGGACCTTTTTCGGGCAATCAGCCCCAGCATTTT. Translated: CASRPGPFSGNQPQHF.